A single sample gave rise to the 5 T cell receptor beta chains below, sequenced in a study of cytomegalovirus exposure and HLA in healthy donors. The PCR employed 60 Vbeta primers together with 13 Jbeta primers. The table came from immunoSEQ multiplex PCR; TCRdb's copy has only in-frame clones and leaves some out. The data show around 65,000 clones, 60% to 80% seen once. Sample: PBMCs. The receptor source for this set is a man aged 40-49 years in good health and CMV-seropositive.

This chain connects TRBV2 to TRBJ2-7; D is possibly TRBD1 (5 bases). Between the trimmed V and J ends, which lost 5 bases and 4 bases, there was a span of 15 bases. The CDR3 is 14 residues long. Per germline, CDR1 SNHLY and CDR2 FYNNEI. In nucleotides, the CDR3 is TGTGCCAGCAGTCGGTCCAGGGCCAATTACGAGCAGTACTTC. Protein sequence: CASSRSRANYEQYF.

This clone has just one count. The rearrangement joins TRBV7-8 to TRBJ2-7; 8 bases match TRBD1. V gave up 5 bases and J gave up 4 bases; unmatched junction bases: 10. CDR1 and CDR2 from the germline V gene are SGHVS and FQNEAQ. CDR3 size: 15 residues. The CDR3 sequence is CASSLRQGNLYEQYF. CDR3 DNA: TGTGCCAGCAGCCTTCGACAGGGGAACCTTTACGAGCAGTACTTC.

V gene TRBV4-2 combines with J gene TRBJ1-5; D ambiguous. CDR3 length equals 13 residues. Germline CDR1 LGHNA, CDR2 YNFKEQ. V was shortened by 6 bases and J by 4 bases, with 10 bases between the two germline ends. CDR3 sequence reads: CASSAPGNQPQHF. In nucleotides, the CDR3 is TGTGCCAGCAGTGCCCCCGGGAATCAGCCCCAGCATTTT.

This clone was observed a single time. This chain joins TRBV11-2 and TRBJ2-7, with 9 bases aligning to TRBD2. The CDR3 is made up of 14 amino acids. Trimming at V came to 3 bases and at J to 6 bases, leaving 6 bases not matched to a gene. Germline loops: CDR1 SGHAT, CDR2 FQNNGV. The CDR3 sequence: CASSLSLAGFEQYF. CDR3 sequence (DNA): TGTGCCAGCAGCTTGAGTCTAGCGGGGTTCGAGCAGTACTTC. The variable domain in full, with the rest retrieved from reference TRBV11-2 and TRBJ2-7, is EAGVAQSPRYKIIEKRQSVAFWCNPISGHATLYWYQQILGQGPKLLIQFQNNGVVDDSQLPKDRFSAERLKGVDSTLKIQPAKLEDSAVYLCASSLSLAGFEQYFGPGTRLTVT.

The chain recombines TRBV4-1 with TRBJ2-3, with D possibly TRBD2 on 6 matching bases. Trimming took 5 bases from V and 0 from J, leaving 15 bases between them. The CDR3 extends over 16 amino acids. CDR1 and CDR2 from the germline V gene are MGHRA and YSYEKL. CDR3 DNA: TGCGCCAGCAGCAACGGGGACTCACCTAGCACAGATACGCAGTATTTT. Amino acids: CASSNGDSPSTDTQYF.